This paragraph covers one T cell receptor (beta chain) sequence. Its antigen is undetermined. Clones were read by immunoSEQ multiplex PCR, and TCRdb kept only the in-frame ones, dropping some. Counted here are about 85,000 clones, approximately 90% occurring once; the ten biggest clones make up around 19%. Germline assignment: CDR1 MNHEY and CDR2 SVGAGI. The ends lost 2 bases at V and 7 bases at J; junction bases unmatched: 4. CDR3 length equals 14 residues. This sample stems from a study of identifying expanded T cells in peripheral blood. General observations from the study: Roughly 1.2 clones differed between technical replicates, versus approximately 17 and 20 over time.

No infections or other immune events were documented during collection. Specimen: blood. The V and J genes are TRBV6-5 and TRBJ2-1; 8 bases line up with TRBD2. The clonotype originates from a person aged 18 to 75 in good health. DNA for the CDR3: TGTGCCAGCAGTTACGGTTCGGGGGGGAATGAGCAGTTCTTC. Its translation: CASSYGSGGNEQFF.